This is a list of T cell receptor beta chains from one sample in a study of blood T cell repertoires in COVID-19. The data were produced by immunoSEQ multiplex PCR, yet TCRdb's version contains in-frame clones alone and is incomplete. The sample records about 120,000 clones, approximately 71% being singletons. The sample consisted of peripheral blood. The origin of the receptors is a human donor in a cohort sampled during active COVID-19. The CDR3 runs from the conserved cysteine through the conserved F or W. A D gene is named only where the DNA matches it firmly. Not all rows give a size; the values are once, few, many and, for expanded clones, a class.

D: .; length: 13; J: TRBJ2-7; size: .; V: TRBV30; CDR3: CAWSQQVLGEQYF; DNA: TGTGCCTGGAGTCAACAGGTCCTTGGGGAGCAGTACTTC
D: TRBD2; length: 15; J: TRBJ2-3; size: .; V: TRBV5-1; CDR3: CASSRRLAATDTQYF; DNA: TGCGCCAGCAGCCGTAGACTAGCGGCCACAGATACGCAGTATTTT
D: .; length: 14; J: TRBJ2-7; size: .; V: TRBV2; CDR3: CASSSSPRSYEQYF; DNA: TGTGCCAGCAGTTCAAGCCCGAGGAGCTACGAGCAGTACTTC
D: .; length: 15; J: TRBJ2-7; size: few; V: TRBV7-3; CDR3: CASSLAGGPTYEQYF; DNA: TGTGCCAGCAGCTTAGCCGGGGGACCTACCTACGAGCAGTACTTC
D: .; length: 18; J: TRBJ1-5; size: .; V: TRBV21-1; CDR3: CASSNARTGGLCNQPQHF; DNA: TGTGCCAGCAGCAATGCCAGAACAGGGGGCCTTTGCAATCAGCCCCAGCATTTT
D: TRBD1; length: 13; J: TRBJ1-1; size: .; V: TRBV6-5; CDR3: CASRADRGLVAFF; DNA: TGTGCCAGCAGAGCCGACAGGGGGCTTGTAGCTTTCTTT
D: .; length: 15; J: TRBJ1-1; size: few; V: TRBV18; CDR3: CASSRGQIPNTEAFF; DNA: TGTGCCAGCTCACGAGGACAGATACCGAACACTGAAGCTTTCTTT
D: .; length: 16; J: TRBJ1-6; size: once; V: TRBV9; CDR3: CASSVGRDMRDSPLHF; DNA: TGTGCCAGCAGCGTAGGACGGGACATGAGAGATTCACCCCTCCACTTT
D: TRBD1; length: 14; J: TRBJ1-5; size: .; V: TRBV19; CDR3: CASTPDRGNQPQHF; DNA: TGTGCCAGTACCCCGGACAGGGGCAATCAGCCCCAGCATTTT
D: TRBD2; length: 18; J: TRBJ2-6; size: .; V: TRBV25-1; CDR3: CASSEFSGGLSGANVLTF; DNA: TGTGCCAGCAGTGAGTTTAGCGGGGGGTTGTCTGGGGCCAACGTCCTGACTTTC
D: .; length: 15; J: TRBJ2-1; size: .; V: TRBV4-1; CDR3: CASSQDGQPYNEQFF; DNA: TGCGCCAGCAGCCAAGACGGACAGCCCTACAATGAGCAGTTCTTC
D: TRBD1; length: 15; J: TRBJ2-7; size: once; V: TRBV18; CDR3: CASSPETGVPYEQYF; DNA: TGTGCCAGCTCACCAGAGACAGGGGTTCCCTACGAGCAGTACTTC
D: TRBD1; length: 13; J: TRBJ1-5; size: .; V: TRBV19; CDR3: CASSIGTAQPQHF; DNA: TGTGCCAGTAGTATCGGGACAGCTCAGCCCCAGCATTTT
D: TRBD2; length: 15; J: TRBJ2-7; size: .; V: TRBV5-1; CDR3: CASRSVAGARSEQYF; DNA: TGCGCCAGCCGCTCAGTAGCGGGAGCGCGCTCCGAGCAGTACTTC
D: .; length: 14; J: TRBJ1-2; size: .; V: TRBV5-1; CDR3: CASSTPGTRGGYTF; DNA: TGCGCCAGCAGCACCCCCGGGACGCGGGGTGGCTACACCTTC
D: .; length: 15; J: TRBJ1-3; size: .; V: TRBV27; CDR3: CASSFTGTSGNTIYF; DNA: TGTGCCAGCAGTTTCACAGGGACCTCTGGAAACACCATATATTTT
D: TRBD2; length: 19; J: TRBJ2-7; size: .; V: TRBV7-6; CDR3: CASSLEPSVAGGPNVEQYF; DNA: TGTGCCAGCAGCTTAGAACCAAGCGTAGCGGGGGGGCCGAATGTCGAGCAGTACTTC
D: .; length: 13; J: TRBJ2-2; size: .; V: TRBV10-3; CDR3: CAISGQVPGELFF; DNA: TGTGCCATCAGTGGACAAGTCCCCGGGGAGCTGTTTTTT
D: .; length: 13; J: TRBJ1-1; size: once; V: TRBV3-1/TRBV3-2; CDR3: CASSQDGGIEAFF; DNA: TGTGCCAGCAGCCAAGATGGAGGGATTGAAGCTTTCTTT
D: .; length: 19; J: TRBJ2-3; size: .; V: TRBV11-2; CDR3: CASSSIGARGPVSTDTQYF; DNA: TGTGCCAGCAGCTCGATAGGGGCCCGTGGTCCAGTTAGCACAGATACGCAGTATTTT
D: .; length: 15; J: TRBJ1-2; size: .; V: TRBV5-4; CDR3: CASSTHGRGAGGYTF; DNA: TGTGCCAGCAGCACGCACGGGAGGGGCGCGGGTGGCTACACCTTC
D: .; length: 15; J: TRBJ1-4; size: few; V: TRBV5-8; CDR3: CASSLVARVNEKLFF; DNA: TGTGCCAGCAGCTTGGTGGCCAGGGTGAATGAAAAACTGTTTTTT
D: TRBD1; length: 14; J: TRBJ1-5; size: .; V: TRBV30; CDR3: CAWSAGTGVQPQHF; DNA: TGTGCCTGGTCTGCCGGGACAGGGGTTCAGCCCCAGCATTTT
D: TRBD1; length: 14; J: TRBJ1-1; size: few; V: TRBV7-6; CDR3: CASSLNGQVTEAFF; DNA: TGTGCCAGCAGCTTGAACGGACAGGTCACTGAAGCTTTCTTT
D: TRBD1; length: 14; J: TRBJ2-7; size: few; V: TRBV9; CDR3: CASSVGGTGAEQYF; DNA: TGTGCCAGCAGCGTAGGCGGGACAGGGGCCGAGCAGTACTTC
D: TRBD2; length: 16; J: TRBJ2-7; size: .; V: TRBV6-5; CDR3: CASSYGPSGSSYEQYF; DNA: TGTGCCAGCAGTTACGGTCCTAGCGGGAGTAGTTACGAGCAGTACTTC
D: TRBD2; length: 13; J: TRBJ2-3; size: .; V: TRBV29-1; CDR3: CSVEGAGVDTQYF; DNA: TGCAGCGTTGAGGGAGCGGGAGTGGATACGCAGTATTTT
D: TRBD1; length: 14; J: TRBJ1-2; size: once; V: TRBV28; CDR3: CASTKDRVDYGYTF; DNA: TGTGCCAGCACTAAGGACAGGGTTGACTATGGCTACACCTTC
D: .; length: 14; J: TRBJ1-1; size: .; V: TRBV13; CDR3: CASSPQGTDTEAFF; DNA: TGTGCCAGCAGCCCACAGGGTACTGACACTGAAGCTTTCTTT
D: .; length: 18; J: TRBJ2-7; size: .; V: TRBV11-2; CDR3: CASSAHLGSGLAPYEQYF; DNA: TGTGCCAGCAGCGCACACCTCGGGTCGGGACTGGCTCCCTACGAGCAGTACTTC
D: .; length: 13; J: TRBJ2-7; size: .; V: TRBV5-6; CDR3: CASSLTPGDEQYF; DNA: TGTGCCAGCAGCTTAACCCCCGGGGACGAGCAGTACTTC
D: .; length: 12; J: TRBJ2-7; size: once; V: TRBV2; CDR3: CASSEVVYEQYF; DNA: TGTGCCAGCAGTGAAGTAGTCTACGAGCAGTACTTC
D: .; length: 14; J: TRBJ1-5; size: .; V: TRBV19; CDR3: CASSIMSLAQPQHF; DNA: TGTGCCAGTAGTATAATGTCCCTGGCTCAGCCCCAGCATTTT
D: .; length: 16; J: TRBJ1-1; size: .; V: TRBV11-2; CDR3: CASSFWTVYKNTEAFF; DNA: TGTGCCAGCAGCTTCTGGACAGTTTATAAGAACACTGAAGCTTTCTTT
D: TRBD2; length: 15; J: TRBJ2-1; size: .; V: TRBV6-5; CDR3: CASSYSGTSVDEQFF; DNA: TGTGCCAGCAGTTACTCGGGGACTAGCGTAGATGAGCAGTTCTTC
D: .; length: 14; J: TRBJ2-2; size: .; V: TRBV5-5; CDR3: CASSLALYTGELFF; DNA: TGTGCCAGCAGCTTGGCCCTGTACACCGGGGAGCTGTTTTTT
D: .; length: 17; J: TRBJ1-6; size: .; V: TRBV9; CDR3: CASSVEGTSSYNSPLHF; DNA: TGTGCCAGCAGCGTAGAAGGGACAAGCTCCTATAATTCACCCCTCCACTTT
D: .; length: 13; J: TRBJ2-7; size: .; V: TRBV6-6; CDR3: CASSPGHNYEQYF; DNA: TGTGCCAGCAGTCCGGGACATAACTACGAGCAGTACTTC
D: .; length: 13; J: TRBJ2-1; size: .; V: TRBV6-5; CDR3: CASSYYQKNEQFF; DNA: TGTGCCAGCAGTTACTATCAGAAGAATGAGCAGTTCTTC
D: .; length: 14; J: TRBJ2-6; size: many; V: TRBV30; CDR3: CAWQGAAGANVLTF; DNA: TGTGCCTGGCAGGGTGCAGCTGGGGCCAACGTCCTGACTTTC
D: .; length: 16; J: TRBJ1-1; size: .; V: TRBV6-2/TRBV6-3; CDR3: CASSYSIPPAGTEAFF; DNA: TGTGCCAGCAGTTACTCGATCCCTCCCGCGGGCACTGAAGCTTTCTTT
D: .; length: 12; J: TRBJ2-7; size: .; V: TRBV12-3/TRBV12-4; CDR3: CASSHPDFEQYF; DNA: TGTGCCAGCAGTCACCCGGACTTCGAGCAGTACTTC